This T cell receptor (beta chain) was sequenced for a study of Ad26.COV2.S vaccination and SARS-CoV-2 variants. Repertoires were generated with immunoSEQ multiplex PCR, while TCRdb's copy carries only in-frame clones and drops some. This table holds 350,000 to 400,000 clones, less than 90% found once. Treatment meaning: 19 received Ad26.COV2.S at low or high dose, single or two shots; several received placebo; per-sample allocation not given. Material that was analyzed had been drawn on day 63 after the first vaccine or placebo injection. The CDR3 is 15 residues long. In germline, CDR1 is GTSNPN, CDR2 SVGIG (reference sequence). Trimming shortened V by 0 bases and J by 2 bases, and 13 bases separated the two germline ends.

The TCR comes from a person between 18 and 60 years old who received the Ad26.COV2.S COVID-19 vaccine or a placebo. This specimen was peripheral blood, taken in a trial of Ad26.COV2.S vaccine versus placebo. This sequence joins TRBV30 and TRBJ1-1; D remains unclear. This CDR3 reads CAWSVRDRGNTEAFF. CDR3 coding DNA: TGTGCCTGGAGTGTACGAGACCGGGGAAACACTGAAGCTTTCTTT.